The sequence of this T cell receptor (beta chain) was determined in a study of blood T cells in healthy people across ages (dated by TCRdb to between 2014 and 2017). General notes on the study: Template switching captured roughly one uniquely barcoded TCR beta cDNA molecule per two T cells in model experiments. Donors were grouped into four age groups: young (average 16 years), middle-aged (roughly 37), aged (approximately 58) and long-lived (just over 80). Using the same blood draw, the study looked at two additional independent replicas of 1 million unique cDNA reads for two donors, one aged 18 to 29 and the other aged 80 or older. To avoid experimental bias, donors of different ages were randomly spread across the sequencing lanes. To track age-related changes in TCR beta repertoire diversity, the study relied on deep sequencing normalized with unique cDNA molecular identifiers.

In regard to this clonotype: The antigen it recognizes is unknown. No much larger clone is present one base from it, and per-base qualities are unavailable.

The CDR3 runs 20 residues from the cysteine to the phenylalanine. CDR3 DNA is the only sequence kept; it has 60 bases, read in frame from the first base. The germline V gene provides CDR1 MNHEY and CDR2 SVGEGT. Systemically healthy Caucasian individuals from Russia, 39 in total and aged about 6 to 100 years, were included as donors. Roughly 9 milliliters of peripheral blood were drawn from each donor into EDTA-treated Vacutainer tubes. Ficoll-Paque density-gradient centrifugation was used to isolate PBMCs, with at least 6.5 million per sample. Total RNA was extracted from PBMCs with Trizol reagent, with at least 6 micrograms obtained per sample. Naive CD45RAhigh/CD27high T cell percentages were measured by flow cytometry on a PBMC aliquot from every donor. Library generation was performed with 5' RACE. For sequencing, an Illumina HiSeq 2500 was employed. A second PCR of roughly 7 to 12 cycles was performed with a sample-barcoded 5' primer and a J-beta primer mix. A unique molecular identifier was introduced onto each TCR beta cDNA molecule by a template-switch 5' adaptor carrying 12 random nucleotides. Each sample yielded at least 2.5 million CDR3-containing paired-end reads. The Mint cDNA synthesis kit, primed by a TRBC-specific oligonucleotide, was used to synthesize first-strand cDNA from all RNA. Following uracil-DNA glycosylase treatment, all cDNA underwent a first 18-cycle PCR with the universal primers M1SS and BC2_uni_R. The published analysis was carried out like this. For normalization, 1 million high-quality reads, each with a distinct molecular identifier, were randomly selected from each sample. Instead of being binned into consensus sequences, reads that shared molecular identifiers were thrown out. MiTCR, with a Q25 quality threshold and the strictest error-elimination algorithm, was used for CDR3 identification, clonotype clustering and error correction. A nonparametric unseen species model with Euler transformation was used to estimate lower-bound total TCR beta diversity. TCRdb handled the public reads itself, with Q25 trimming in fastp and clone calling in MiXCR, and kept productive beta chains. Rows with a matching CDR3 protein are joined into one entry that keeps the most common DNA and genes. TCRdb's processing, not the study's, gives the V and J calls here. This sample comprises 500,000 to 700,000 distinct CDR3 sequences, about 28% of them detected only once. The leading ten clones occupy about 15% of the sample.

Findings and caveats that apply to the study as a whole: Since profiling was done on bulk unsorted PBMCs, naive and antigen-experienced compartments could not be conclusively compared. Observed TCR beta diversity correlated strongly with the percentage of naive T cells measured by flow cytometry. Observed TCR beta diversity per million T cells fell roughly linearly with age, and a significant reduction was already apparent by age around 40. Because donor CMV infection status was unknown, age-related changes in expanded clonotypes were potentially confounded. Compared with the aged group, the long-lived group had more naive CD4+ T cells, fewer expanded clones and increased TCR diversity, suggesting age selection. Estimates of total diversity from one million sequenced T cells were regarded as lower bounds and underestimates.

The TCR sequence derives from a woman older than 75 in good health. The sample consisted of blood. The chain employs TRBV6-2 or TRBV6-3 and TRBJ2-1; 13 middle bases align to TRBD2. TRBJ2-7 matches the DNA end more closely, so the J call is doubtful. CDR3 region: CASSSPGTSGTTSSYNEQYF. The nucleotide sequence reads TGTGCCAGCAGTTCCCCCGGGACTAGCGGGACGACTAGCTCCTACAATGAGCAGTACTTC.